This paragraph reports one T cell receptor (beta chain). Between the trimmed V and J ends, which lost 3 bases and 4 bases, there was a span of 6 bases. CDR3 size: 12 residues. Germline V gene data show CDR1 as SNHLY and CDR2 as FYNNEI. This record comes from a study of cytomegalovirus exposure and HLA in healthy donors. This PCR relied on a set of 60 Vbeta primers and 13 Jbeta primers. The data were produced by immunoSEQ multiplex PCR, yet TCRdb's version contains in-frame clones alone and is incomplete. The repertoire holds more than 95,000 clones, roughly 74% seen once, with over 3.5% in the top ten.

Sample: PBMCs. The chain couples TRBV2 to TRBJ1-1, with unresolved D. This clonotype was obtained from a woman between 50 and 59 years old in good health and CMV-seropositive. In DNA, the CDR3 is TGTGCCAGCAGTGACGGTTTCACTGAAGCTTTCTTT. Protein: CASSDGFTEAFF.